Each of the 12 T cell receptor beta chains below was sequenced from the same sample in a study of early T cells in non-severe SARS-CoV-2 infection. MiXCR, applied by TCRdb to the 5' RACE reads, yields one record per CDR3 protein. The sample includes more than 60,000 distinct CDR3 sequences, over 10% of them seen just once. The sample taken for sequencing was whole blood. These receptors all come from an adult who was a healthcare worker with PCR-confirmed SARS-CoV-2 infection or an uninfected control (not recorded which).

This clonotype was seen only a few times. The chain couples TRBV7-9 to TRBJ1-3, with 8 bases lining up with TRBD1. V shed 5 bases, J shed 12 bases, and the junction held 3 bases outside the gene matches. This CDR3 is 11 amino acids long. Germline loops: CDR1 SEHNR, CDR2 FQNEAQ (reference sequence). CDR3 DNA sequence: TGTGCCAGCAGCCTTGACAGGGGCATATATTTT. Translating it yields CASSLDRGIYF.

V is TRBV24-1 and J is TRBJ2-1; TRBD2 agrees at 14 bases. The CDR3 has 18 residues. Germline V gene lookup returns CDR1 KGHDR and CDR2 SFDVKD. V was pared by 7 bases and J by 3 bases, with 10 bases of the junction left unmatched. The CDR3 nucleotides read TGTGCCACCAGGGCCGGGACTAGCGGGGGCACTGTCTACAATGAGCAGTTCTTC. Amino acid sequence: CATRAGTSGGTVYNEQFF.

The rearrangement uses TRBV7-6 and TRBJ2-5, with a possible D match to TRBD2 (6 bases). CDR1 and CDR2 from the germline V gene are SGHVS and FNYEAQ. The CDR3 spans 16 residues. V lost 0 bases and J lost 4, with 15 bases in between. The chain's CDR3 is CASSLAAAGIIETQYF. Here the CDR3 DNA reads TGTGCCAGCAGCTTAGCCGCTGCGGGAATAATAGAGACCCAGTACTTC. Full variable domain (missing parts from reference TRBV7-6 and TRBJ2-5): GAGVSQSPRYKVTKRGQDVALRCDPISGHVSLYWYRQALGQGPEFLTYFNYEAQQDKSGLPNDRFSAERPEGSISTLTIQRTEQRDSAMYRCASSLAAAGIIETQYFGPGTRLLVL.

This chain uses TRBV19 with TRBJ2-7, with TRBD2 matching 7 bases. The germline V gene encodes CDR1 LNHDA and CDR2 SQIVND (reference sequence). This CDR3 spans 13 amino acids. J lost 3 bases, V lost 3 bases, and 2 bases had no gene match. The CDR3 DNA reads TGTGCCAGTAGTATTGGGAGGGACTACGAGCAGTACTTC. It is translated as CASSIGRDYEQYF.

This clonotype occurred many times. This chain joins TRBV5-6 and TRBJ2-5, with 11 bases identical to TRBD1. The CDR3 totals 16 residues. V lost 5 bases, J lost 4 bases, and 10 bases stayed unmatched. Per germline, CDR1 SGHDT and CDR2 YYEEEE. The CDR3 DNA reads TGTGCCAGCAGTTCCGATTTCGGACAGGGGGCAGAGACCCAGTACTTC. Its protein product is CASSSDFGQGAETQYF.

This clonotype was seen repeatedly, ten times or more. J is TRBJ2-1 and V is TRBV29-1; D is perhaps TRBD2 (5 bases). The CDR3 contains 13 residues. V dropped 7 bases and J dropped 9 bases, with 19 bases sitting between them. In germline, CDR1 is SQVTM, CDR2 ANQGSEA. The CDR3 protein is CSESGGLHSEQFF. The CDR3, as DNA: TGCAGCGAAAGCGGCGGGCTTCATAGTGAGCAGTTCTTC.

This clonotype showed up many times. The chain uses TRBV5-1 and TRBJ2-7, with TRBD1 matching 10 bases. CDR1 and CDR2 from the germline V gene are SGHRS and YFSETQ. After removal of 3 bases from V and 2 bases from J, the junction contained 2 bases not matched to a gene. The CDR3 totals 14 residues. The CDR3 sequence: CASSYGQGAYEQYF. Written as DNA, the CDR3 is TGCGCCAGCAGCTATGGACAGGGGGCCTACGAGCAGTACTTC.

This chain uses TRBV18 with TRBJ2-7; D is perhaps TRBD2 (6 bases). Trimming left V 3 bases short and J 7 bases short, with 10 bases between. The length of the CDR3 is 12 residues. Germline V CDR1 and CDR2: KGHSH, LQKENI. CDR3 sequence: CASSPSAGEQYF. DNA for the CDR3: TGTGCCAGCTCACCCTCTGCGGGGGAGCAGTACTTC.

This clonotype turned up a few times. V is TRBV5-5 and J is TRBJ1-6; D is ambiguous. V was trimmed by 7 bases and J by 7 bases, leaving 18 bases between them. Germline V gene data show CDR1 as SGHKS and CDR2 as YYEKEE (reference sequence). The length of the CDR3 is 15 residues. The CDR3 nucleotides are TGTGCCAGCGCAGAGGGAGGCTTGTACAATTCACCCCTCCACTTT. Its protein is CASAEGGLYNSPLHF.

The V gene is TRBV3-1, the J gene TRBJ2-2, with D perhaps assigned TRBD1 or TRBD2 (5 bases each). The CDR3 is 15 residues long. The V gene lost 1 base and the J gene lost 8 bases, with 14 bases spanning the gap. Germline CDR1 LGHDT, CDR2 YNNKEL (reference sequence). The CDR3 DNA sequence: TGTGCCAGCAGCCAAGCCGGGGCCAGAAATGGGGAGCTGTTTTTT. Translated, it gives CASSQAGARNGELFF.

This clonotype was picked up a small number of times. J is TRBJ2-1 and V is TRBV7-9; weak D call: TRBD1 (6 bases). The length of the CDR3 is 13 residues. The V and J ends lost 3 bases and 4 bases respectively, with 7 bases between them. Per germline, CDR1 SEHNR and CDR2 FQNEAQ (reference sequence). The CDR3 DNA reads TGTGCCAGCAGCTTCGGACAGTACAATGAGCAGTTCTTC. Its translation is CASSFGQYNEQFF.

The chain links TRBV12-3 or TRBV12-4 to TRBJ2-7; the D gene could be TRBD1 or TRBD2 (5 bases each). The length of the CDR3 is 13 residues. Trimming took 2 bases from V and 7 from J, leaving 12 bases between them. The CDR3 coding sequence is TGTGCCAGCAGTTTAAGGGAGAAGGGGGAGCAGTACTTC. Protein product: CASSLREKGEQYF.